This entry features one T cell receptor (beta chain) sequence. Its antigen is currently unknown. TCR alpha and TCR beta cDNA libraries carrying sample barcodes and UMIs were produced by 5'RACE using constant-segment primers. MiXCR was run by TCRdb on the 5' RACE reads, yielding one entry per CDR3 protein. The sample includes about 390,000 distinct CDR3 sequences, roughly 15% seen only once; the top ten take about 22%. The source of the sample is a study of T-cell memory formation after mild COVID-19. Study-level findings and limits: Researchers found some responding clones in pre-infection memory, a sign that cross-reactive memory joined. Contracting CD4+ clones lay largely in CM and EM, with CD8+ ones residing in EMRA. Contracting clones from day 15 to 85 showed balanced CD4/CD8; later expanders favored CD4+.

This CDR3 has 16 amino acids. Trimming removed 0 bases from V and 10 bases from J; junction bases left unmatched: 12. Germline V gives CDR1 MGHRA, CDR2 YSYEKL. The clonotype originates from a man younger than 35 who had mild COVID-19 (a few samples of this study predate the infection). Cell type and time point are not known. Input material: PBMCs or a T cell subset sorted from them (not recorded which). The V call is TRBV4-1, the J call TRBJ2-1; 7 bases align to TRBD1. DNA of the CDR3: TGCGCCAGCAGCCAAGATGAGGGGGCCAGTGTTCTCGAGCAGTTCTTC. Protein sequence: CASSQDEGASVLEQFF.